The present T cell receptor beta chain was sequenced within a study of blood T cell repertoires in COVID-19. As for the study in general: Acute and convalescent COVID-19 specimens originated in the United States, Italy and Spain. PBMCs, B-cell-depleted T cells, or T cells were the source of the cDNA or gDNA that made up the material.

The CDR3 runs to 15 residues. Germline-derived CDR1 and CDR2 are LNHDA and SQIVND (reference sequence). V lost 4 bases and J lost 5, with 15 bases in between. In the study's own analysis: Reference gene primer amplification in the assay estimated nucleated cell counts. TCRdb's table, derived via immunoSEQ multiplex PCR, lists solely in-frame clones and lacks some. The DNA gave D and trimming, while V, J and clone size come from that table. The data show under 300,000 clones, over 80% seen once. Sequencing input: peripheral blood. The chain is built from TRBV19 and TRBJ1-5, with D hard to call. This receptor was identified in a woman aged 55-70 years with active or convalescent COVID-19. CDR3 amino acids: CASSSSRARDQPQHF. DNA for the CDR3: TGTGCCAGTAGTAGTTCGAGGGCCCGGGATCAGCCCCAGCATTTT.